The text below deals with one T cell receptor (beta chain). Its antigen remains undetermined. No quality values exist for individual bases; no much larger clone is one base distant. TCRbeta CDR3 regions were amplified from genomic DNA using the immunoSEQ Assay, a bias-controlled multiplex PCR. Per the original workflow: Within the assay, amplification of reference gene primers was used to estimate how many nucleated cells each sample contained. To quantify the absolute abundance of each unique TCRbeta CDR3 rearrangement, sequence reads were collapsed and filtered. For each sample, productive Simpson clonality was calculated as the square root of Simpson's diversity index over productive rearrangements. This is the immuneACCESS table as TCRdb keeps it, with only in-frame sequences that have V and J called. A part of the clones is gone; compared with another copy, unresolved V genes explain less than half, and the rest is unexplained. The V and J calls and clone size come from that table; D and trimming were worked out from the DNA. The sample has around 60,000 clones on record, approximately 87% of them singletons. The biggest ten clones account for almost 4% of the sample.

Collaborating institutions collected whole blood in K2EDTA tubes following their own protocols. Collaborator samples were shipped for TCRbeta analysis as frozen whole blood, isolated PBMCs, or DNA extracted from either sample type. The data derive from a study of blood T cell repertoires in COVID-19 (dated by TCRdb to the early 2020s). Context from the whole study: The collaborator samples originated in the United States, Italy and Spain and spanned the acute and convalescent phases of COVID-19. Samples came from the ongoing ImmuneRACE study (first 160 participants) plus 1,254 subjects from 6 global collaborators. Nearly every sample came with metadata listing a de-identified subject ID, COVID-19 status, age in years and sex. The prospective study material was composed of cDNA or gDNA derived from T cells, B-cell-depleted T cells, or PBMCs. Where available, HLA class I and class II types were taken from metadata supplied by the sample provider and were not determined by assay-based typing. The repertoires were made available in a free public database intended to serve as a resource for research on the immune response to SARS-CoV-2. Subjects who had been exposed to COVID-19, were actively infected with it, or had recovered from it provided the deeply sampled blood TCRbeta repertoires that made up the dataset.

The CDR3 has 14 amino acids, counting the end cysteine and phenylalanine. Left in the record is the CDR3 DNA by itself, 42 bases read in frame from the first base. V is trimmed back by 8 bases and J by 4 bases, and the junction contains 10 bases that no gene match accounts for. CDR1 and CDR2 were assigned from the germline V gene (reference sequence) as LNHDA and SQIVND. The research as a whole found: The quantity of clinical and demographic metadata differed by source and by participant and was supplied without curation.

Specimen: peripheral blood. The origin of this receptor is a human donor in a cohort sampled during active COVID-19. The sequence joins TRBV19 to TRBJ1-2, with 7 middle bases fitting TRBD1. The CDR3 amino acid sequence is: CASWKATGSYGYTF. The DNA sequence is TGTGCCAGTTGGAAAGCGACAGGGTCCTATGGCTACACCTTC.